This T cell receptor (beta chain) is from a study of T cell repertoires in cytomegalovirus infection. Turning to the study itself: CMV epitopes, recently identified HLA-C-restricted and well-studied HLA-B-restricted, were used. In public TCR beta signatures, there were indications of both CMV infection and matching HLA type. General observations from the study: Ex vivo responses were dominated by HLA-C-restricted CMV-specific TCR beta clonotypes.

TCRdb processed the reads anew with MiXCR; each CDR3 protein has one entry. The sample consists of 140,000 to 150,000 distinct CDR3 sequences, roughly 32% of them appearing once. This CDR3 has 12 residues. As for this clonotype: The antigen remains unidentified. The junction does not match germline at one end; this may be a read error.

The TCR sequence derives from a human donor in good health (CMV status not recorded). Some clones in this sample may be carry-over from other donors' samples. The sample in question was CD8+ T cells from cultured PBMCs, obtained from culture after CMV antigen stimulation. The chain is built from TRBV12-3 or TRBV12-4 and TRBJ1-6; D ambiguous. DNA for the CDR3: TGTGCCAGCAGTTCCTCTAATTCACCCCTCCACTTT. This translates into CASSSSNSPLHF.